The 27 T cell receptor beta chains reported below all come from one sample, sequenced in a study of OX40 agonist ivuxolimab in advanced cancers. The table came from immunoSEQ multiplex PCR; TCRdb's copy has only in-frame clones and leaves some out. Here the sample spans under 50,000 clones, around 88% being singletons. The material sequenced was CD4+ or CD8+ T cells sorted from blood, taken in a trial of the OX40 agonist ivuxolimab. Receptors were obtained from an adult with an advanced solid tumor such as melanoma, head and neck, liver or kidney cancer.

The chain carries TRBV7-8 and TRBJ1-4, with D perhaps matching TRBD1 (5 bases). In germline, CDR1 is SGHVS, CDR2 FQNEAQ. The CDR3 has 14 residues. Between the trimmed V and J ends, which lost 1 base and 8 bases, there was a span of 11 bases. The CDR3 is CASSLVAGPEKLFF. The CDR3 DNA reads TGTGCCAGCAGCTTAGTGGCAGGGCCGGAAAAACTGTTTTTT.

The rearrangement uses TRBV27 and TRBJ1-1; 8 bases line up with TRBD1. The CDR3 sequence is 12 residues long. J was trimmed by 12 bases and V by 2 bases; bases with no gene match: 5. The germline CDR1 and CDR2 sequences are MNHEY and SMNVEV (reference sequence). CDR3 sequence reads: CASSLLGQGPFF. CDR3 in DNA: TGTGCCAGCAGTTTACTTGGACAGGGCCCTTTCTTT.

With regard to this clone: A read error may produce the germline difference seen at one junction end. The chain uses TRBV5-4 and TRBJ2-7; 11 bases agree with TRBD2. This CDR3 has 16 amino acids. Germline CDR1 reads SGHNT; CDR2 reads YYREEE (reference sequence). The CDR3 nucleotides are TGTGCCGGCAGCATCTGGATGGGACTAGCGGTCTACGAGCAGTACTTC. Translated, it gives CAGSIWMGLAVYEQYF.

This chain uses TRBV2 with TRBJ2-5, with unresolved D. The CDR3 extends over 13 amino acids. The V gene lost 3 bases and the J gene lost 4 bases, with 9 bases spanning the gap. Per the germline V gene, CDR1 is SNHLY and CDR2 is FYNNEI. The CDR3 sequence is CASSESWAETQYF. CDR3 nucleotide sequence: TGTGCCAGCAGTGAGTCCTGGGCAGAGACCCAGTACTTC.

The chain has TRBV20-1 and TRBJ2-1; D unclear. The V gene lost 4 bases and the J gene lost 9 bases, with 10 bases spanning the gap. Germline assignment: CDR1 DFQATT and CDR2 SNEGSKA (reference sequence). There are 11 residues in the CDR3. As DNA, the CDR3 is TGCAGTGCTATAGGGCGAGGTGAGCAGTTCTTC. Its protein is CSAIGRGEQFF.

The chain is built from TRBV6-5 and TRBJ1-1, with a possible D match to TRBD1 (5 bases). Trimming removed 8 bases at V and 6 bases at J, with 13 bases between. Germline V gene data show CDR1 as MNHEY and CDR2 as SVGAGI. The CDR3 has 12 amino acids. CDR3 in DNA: TGTGCCAGCCCGGGACCTAACGCTGAAGCTTTCTTT. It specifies CASPGPNAEAFF.

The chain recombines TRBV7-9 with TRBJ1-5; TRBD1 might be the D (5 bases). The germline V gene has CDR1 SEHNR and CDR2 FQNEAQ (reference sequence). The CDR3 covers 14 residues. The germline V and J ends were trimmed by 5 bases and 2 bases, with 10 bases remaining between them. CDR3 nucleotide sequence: TGTGCCAGCAGCCTAGGGGCAGGCAATCAGCCCCAGCATTTT. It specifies CASSLGAGNQPQHF. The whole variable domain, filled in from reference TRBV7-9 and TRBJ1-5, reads DTGVSQNPRHKITKRGQNVTFRCDPISEHNRLYWYRQTLGQGPEFLTYFQNEAQLEKSRLLSDRFSAERPKGSFSTLEIQRTEQGDSAMYLCASSLGAGNQPQHFGDGTRLSIL.

Here the CDR3 reads CASSVAGTLYGYTF. CDR3 in DNA: TGTGCCAGCAGCGTAGCTGGGACCCTCTATGGCTACACCTTC. J is TRBJ1-2 and V is TRBV9; D is possibly TRBD1 (5 bases). The CDR3 contains 14 residues. Trimming cost V 0 bases and J 4 bases, with 10 bases left between them. CDR1 is SGDLS, CDR2 YYNGEE, per germline.

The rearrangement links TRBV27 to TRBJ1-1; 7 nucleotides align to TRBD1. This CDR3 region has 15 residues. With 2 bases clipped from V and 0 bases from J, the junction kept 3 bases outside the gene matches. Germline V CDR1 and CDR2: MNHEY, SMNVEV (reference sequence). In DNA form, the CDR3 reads TGTGCCAGCAGTTTAACACAGGGGATGAACACTGAAGCTTTCTTT. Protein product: CASSLTQGMNTEAFF.

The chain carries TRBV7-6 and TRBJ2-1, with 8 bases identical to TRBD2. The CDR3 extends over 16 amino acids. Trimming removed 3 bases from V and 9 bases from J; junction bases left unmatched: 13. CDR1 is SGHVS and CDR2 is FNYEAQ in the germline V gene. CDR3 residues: CASSFQPGTSPSEQFF. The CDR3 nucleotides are TGTGCCAGCAGCTTTCAACCAGGGACTAGTCCGAGTGAGCAGTTCTTC.

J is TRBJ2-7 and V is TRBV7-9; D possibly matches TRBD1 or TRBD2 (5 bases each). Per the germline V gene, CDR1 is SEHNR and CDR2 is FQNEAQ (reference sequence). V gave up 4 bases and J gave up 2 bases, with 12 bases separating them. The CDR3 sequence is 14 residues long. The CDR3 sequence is CASSSREGPYEQYF. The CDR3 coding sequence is TGTGCCAGCAGCTCCCGAGAGGGGCCCTACGAGCAGTACTTC.

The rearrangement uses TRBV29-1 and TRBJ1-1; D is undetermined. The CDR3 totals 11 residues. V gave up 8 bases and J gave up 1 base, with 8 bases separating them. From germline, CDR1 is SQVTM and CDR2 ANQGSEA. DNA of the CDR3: TGCAGCACCGACACGAACACTGAAGCTTTCTTT. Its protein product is CSTDTNTEAFF.

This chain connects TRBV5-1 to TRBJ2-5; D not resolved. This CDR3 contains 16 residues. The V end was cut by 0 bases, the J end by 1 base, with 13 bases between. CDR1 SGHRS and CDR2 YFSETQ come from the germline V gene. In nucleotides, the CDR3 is TGCGCCAGCAGCTTGGGAGATTTTGTGTCCCAAGAGACCCAGTACTTC. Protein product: CASSLGDFVSQETQYF.

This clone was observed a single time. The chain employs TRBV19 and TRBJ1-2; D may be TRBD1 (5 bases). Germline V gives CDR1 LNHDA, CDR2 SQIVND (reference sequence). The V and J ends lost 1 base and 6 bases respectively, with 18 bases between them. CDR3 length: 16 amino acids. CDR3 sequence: CASSIGGRGRRNGYTF. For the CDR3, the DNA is TGTGCCAGTAGTATAGGGGGCCGGGGCAGAAGGAATGGCTACACCTTC.

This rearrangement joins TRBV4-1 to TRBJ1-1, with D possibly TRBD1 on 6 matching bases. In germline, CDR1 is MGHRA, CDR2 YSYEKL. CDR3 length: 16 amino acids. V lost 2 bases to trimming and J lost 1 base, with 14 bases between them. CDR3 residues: CASSQKPGQWNTEAFF. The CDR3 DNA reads TGCGCCAGCAGCCAAAAACCGGGACAATGGAACACTGAAGCTTTCTTT.

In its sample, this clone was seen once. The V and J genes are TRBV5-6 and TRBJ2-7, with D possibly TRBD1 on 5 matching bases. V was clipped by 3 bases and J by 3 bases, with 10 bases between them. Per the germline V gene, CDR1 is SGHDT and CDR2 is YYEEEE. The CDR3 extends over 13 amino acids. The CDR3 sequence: CASSSVDNYEQYF. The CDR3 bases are TGTGCCAGCAGCTCCGTGGACAACTACGAGCAGTACTTC.

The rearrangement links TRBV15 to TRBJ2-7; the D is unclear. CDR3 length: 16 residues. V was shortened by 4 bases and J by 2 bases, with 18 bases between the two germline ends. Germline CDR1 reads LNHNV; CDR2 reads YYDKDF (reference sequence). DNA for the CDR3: TGTGCCACCAGCACAAAAAAACAGAAAACAACCTACGAGCAGTACTTC. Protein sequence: CATSTKKQKTTYEQYF.

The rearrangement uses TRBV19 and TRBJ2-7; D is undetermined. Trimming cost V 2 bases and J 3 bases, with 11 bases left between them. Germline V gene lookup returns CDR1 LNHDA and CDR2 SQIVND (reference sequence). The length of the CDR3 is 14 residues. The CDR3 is CASSIKGLSYEQYF. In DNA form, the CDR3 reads TGTGCCAGTAGTATAAAAGGGCTGAGCTACGAGCAGTACTTC.

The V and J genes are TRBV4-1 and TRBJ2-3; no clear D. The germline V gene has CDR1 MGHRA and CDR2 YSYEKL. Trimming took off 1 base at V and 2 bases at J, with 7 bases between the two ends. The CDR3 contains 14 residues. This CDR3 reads CASSQGDSTDTQYF. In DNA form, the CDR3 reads TGCGCCAGCAGCCAAGGAGACTCCACAGATACGCAGTATTTT.

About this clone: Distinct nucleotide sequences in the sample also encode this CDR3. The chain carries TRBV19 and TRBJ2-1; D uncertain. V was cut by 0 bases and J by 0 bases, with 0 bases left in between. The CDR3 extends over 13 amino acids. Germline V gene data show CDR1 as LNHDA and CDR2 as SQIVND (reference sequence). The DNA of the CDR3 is TGTGCCAGTAGTATAGACTCCTACAATGAGCAGTTCTTC. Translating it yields CASSIDSYNEQFF.

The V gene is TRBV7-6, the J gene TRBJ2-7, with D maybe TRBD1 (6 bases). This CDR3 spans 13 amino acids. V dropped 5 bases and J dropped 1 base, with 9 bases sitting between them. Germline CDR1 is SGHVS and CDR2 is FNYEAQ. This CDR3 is CASSPTGSYEQYF. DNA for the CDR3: TGTGCCAGCAGCCCAACAGGGTCCTACGAGCAGTACTTC.

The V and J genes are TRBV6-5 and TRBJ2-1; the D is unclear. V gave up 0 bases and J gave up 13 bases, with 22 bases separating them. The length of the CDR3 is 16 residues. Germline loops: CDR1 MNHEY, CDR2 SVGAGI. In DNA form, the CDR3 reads TGTGCCAGCAGTTACTCCCATGGAGATACCCAACTTGATCAGTTCTTC. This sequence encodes CASSYSHGDTQLDQFF.

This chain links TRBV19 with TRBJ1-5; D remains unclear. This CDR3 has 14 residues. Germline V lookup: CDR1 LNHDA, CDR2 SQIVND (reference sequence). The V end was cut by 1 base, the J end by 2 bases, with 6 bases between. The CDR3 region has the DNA TGTGCCAGTAGTATAGCCGGGGGCAATCAGCCCCAGCATTTT. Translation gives CASSIAGGNQPQHF.

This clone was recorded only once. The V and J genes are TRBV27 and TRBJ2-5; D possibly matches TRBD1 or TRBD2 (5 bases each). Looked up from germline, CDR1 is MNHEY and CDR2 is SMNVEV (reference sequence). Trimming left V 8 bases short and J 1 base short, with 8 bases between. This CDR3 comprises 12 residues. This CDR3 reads CASAGTQETQYF. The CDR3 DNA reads TGTGCCAGCGCCGGGACCCAAGAGACCCAGTACTTC.

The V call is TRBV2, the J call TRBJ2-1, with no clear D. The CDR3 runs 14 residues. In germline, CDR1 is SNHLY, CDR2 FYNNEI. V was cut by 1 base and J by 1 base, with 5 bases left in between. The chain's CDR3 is CASSEGQSYNEQFF. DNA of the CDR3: TGTGCCAGCAGTGAAGGCCAGTCCTACAATGAGCAGTTCTTC.

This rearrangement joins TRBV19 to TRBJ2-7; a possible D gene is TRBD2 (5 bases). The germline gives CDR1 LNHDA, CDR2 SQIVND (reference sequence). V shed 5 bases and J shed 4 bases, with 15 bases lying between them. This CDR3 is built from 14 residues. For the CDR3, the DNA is TGTGCCAGTAGTGCCGGACGGGGATTTTACGAGCAGTACTTC. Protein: CASSAGRGFYEQYF.

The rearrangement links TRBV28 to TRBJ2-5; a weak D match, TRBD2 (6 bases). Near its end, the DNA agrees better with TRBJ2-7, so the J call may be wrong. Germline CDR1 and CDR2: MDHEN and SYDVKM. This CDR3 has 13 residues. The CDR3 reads CASRTLEGYEQYF. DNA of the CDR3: TGTGCCAGCAGGACTCTGGAGGGGTACGAGCAGTACTTC.